Listed here are 20 T cell receptor beta chains from one sample, sequenced in a study of T cells in Graves' hyperthyroidism and ophthalmopathy. RNA transcripts gave rise to amplified TCR beta CDR3 regions. HTBI primers were used for first-round RT-PCR of the TCR CDR3. MiXCR was run by TCRdb on the multiplex PCR reads, yielding one entry per CDR3 protein. The table lists about 360,000 distinct CDR3 sequences, less than 15% of them singletons, with roughly 20% in the top ten. What was sequenced was blood. These receptors came from a man younger than 40 with Graves' hyperthyroidism that later progressed to Graves' ophthalmopathy.

The chain is built from TRBV19 and TRBJ2-2, with 8 bases identical to TRBD1. CDR3 length: 16 amino acids. Germline loops: CDR1 LNHDA, CDR2 SQIVND (reference sequence). With 5 bases clipped from V and 0 bases from J, the junction kept 5 bases outside the gene matches. CDR3 loop: CASSADRGPNTGELFF. CDR3 nucleotide sequence: TGTGCCAGTAGTGCCGACAGGGGACCGAACACCGGGGAGCTGTTTTTT. Variable domain in full (rest from reference TRBV19 and TRBJ2-2): DGGITQSPKYLFRKEGQNVTLSCEQNLNHDAMYWYRQDPGQGLRLIYYSQIVNDFQKGDIAEGYSVSREKKESFPLTVTSAQKNPTAFYLCASSADRGPNTGELFFGEGSRLTVL.

In this sample, this clonotype turned up many times. The chain has TRBV10-3 and TRBJ2-7, with D possibly being TRBD1 or TRBD2 (7 bases each). Deletions cut 3 bases from V and 3 bases from J, with 12 bases between. The germline V gene has CDR1 ENHRY and CDR2 SYGVKD. This CDR3 spans 14 amino acids. The CDR3 DNA reads TGTGCCATCAGTGATACAGGGGAGGGCTACGAGCAGTACTTC. It specifies CAISDTGEGYEQYF.

This clonotype was counted at least ten times. The CDR3: CASSYSIQESYEQYF. The CDR3 nucleotides read TGTGCCAGCAGTTACTCGATTCAAGAGTCCTACGAGCAGTACTTC. The rearrangement uses TRBV6-5 and TRBJ2-7; D gene unclear. Trimming removed 0 bases at V and 1 base at J, with 10 bases between. Germline-derived CDR1 and CDR2 are MNHEY and SVGAGI. The CDR3 is 15 residues long.

This clonotype was recorded at least ten times. The chain has TRBV12-3 or TRBV12-4 and TRBJ1-6; D perhaps matches TRBD1 (5 bases). This CDR3 is 13 amino acids long. Trimming took off 6 bases at V and 10 bases at J, with 13 bases between the two ends. CDR3 protein: CASSQGVRSPLHF. CDR3 coding DNA: TGTGCCAGCAGCCAGGGAGTCAGGTCACCCCTCCACTTT.

V usage is TRBV7-9 and J usage is TRBJ1-6, with D perhaps matching TRBD1 (5 bases). The CDR3 totals 14 residues. The V end was cut by 5 bases, the J end by 8 bases, with 13 bases between. Germline V lookup: CDR1 SEHNR, CDR2 FQNEAQ (reference sequence). For the CDR3, the DNA is TGTGCCAGCAGCGAGACAGCAGTCGATTCACCCCTCCACTTT. Translation: CASSETAVDSPLHF.

With respect to this clonotype: This may arise from a read error, as a much more abundant clone is one base away. Since no conserved phenylalanine or tryptophan closes the CDR3, a read error is the likely cause. V gene TRBV7-3 combines with J gene TRBJ1-1; 7 bases agree with TRBD1. CDR3 length: 14 amino acids. Germline values: CDR1 SGHTA, CDR2 FQGTGA. The junction had 10 bases not matched to a gene; V was cut back by 5 bases and J by 7 bases. The CDR3 DNA follows: TGTGCCAGCAGCCGGAGGGGGCTGGGAAATGAAGCTTTCCTT. This translates into CASSRRGLGNEAFL.

This clonotype has at least ten counts. V is TRBV6-1 and J is TRBJ2-1, with D perhaps TRBD1 (6 bases). Germline CDR1 is MNHNS and CDR2 is SASEGT. The CDR3 extends over 15 amino acids. V was shortened by 6 bases and J by 2 bases, with 14 bases between the two germline ends. CDR3 nucleotide sequence: TGTGCCAGCAGACGGGGACACGAGCCCTACAATGAGCAGTTCTTC. This sequence encodes CASRRGHEPYNEQFF.

This clonotype occurred many times. This chain joins TRBV5-1 and TRBJ2-2, with D perhaps TRBD1 (6 bases). CDR1 is SGHRS and CDR2 is YFSETQ in the germline V gene. The CDR3 extends over 17 amino acids. V was clipped by 1 base and J by 5 bases, with 18 bases between them. The CDR3 spells CASSLRRGSTGTGELFF. The CDR3 nucleotides read TGCGCCAGCAGCTTGCGCAGGGGCTCAACGGGGACCGGGGAGCTGTTTTTT.

There are a few counts of this clonotype. The chain employs TRBV7-3 and TRBJ1-2; 10 positions agree with TRBD1. The CDR3 runs 19 residues. V lost 1 base and J lost 4; bases outside the gene matches: 15. Germline V CDR1 and CDR2: SGHTA, FQGTGA. The CDR3 bases are TGTGCCAGCAGCTTAAAGCCCCGACAGGGGGCCCAAAGAGGCTATGGCTACACCTTC. It encodes CASSLKPRQGAQRGYGYTF.

V usage is TRBV12-3 or TRBV12-4 and J usage is TRBJ2-5; 8 positions agree with TRBD2. CDR3 length: 16 amino acids. With 3 bases clipped from V and 4 bases from J, the junction kept 10 bases outside the gene matches. CDR3 nucleotide sequence: TGTGCCAGCAGTTTTGTCGCGGGAGGAGTGGGAGAGACCCAGTACTTC. This sequence encodes CASSFVAGGVGETQYF.

Written as DNA, the CDR3 is TGTGCCAGCAGCGGACAACTAGCGGGGGGGACAGATACGCAGTATTTT. Translation gives CASSGQLAGGTDTQYF. The chain employs TRBV11-3 and TRBJ2-3, with 13 bases lining up with TRBD2. This CDR3 has 16 residues. The V gene's germline CDR1 is SGHNT and CDR2 YENEEA. Trimming removed 5 bases from V and 3 bases from J; junction bases left unmatched: 5.

In this sample, this clonotype turned up many times. The rearrangement joins TRBV2 to TRBJ2-3, with D unresolved. Germline V CDR1 and CDR2: SNHLY, FYNNEI. V was trimmed by 4 bases and J by 6 bases, leaving 8 bases between them. This CDR3 spans 12 amino acids. In DNA form, the CDR3 reads TGTGCCAGCAGTGCTCGATCTGATACGCAGTATTTT. It yields the protein CASSARSDTQYF.

There are a few counts of this clonotype. V usage is TRBV7-7 and J usage is TRBJ2-2; the D gene is possibly TRBD1 (5 bases). CDR3 length: 14 amino acids. Germline assignment: CDR1 SSHAT and CDR2 FNYEAQ (reference sequence). V was pared by 4 bases and J by 4 bases, with 10 bases between. CDR3 loop: CASSSDIGTGELFF. DNA for the CDR3: TGTGCCAGCAGCTCGGACATTGGCACCGGGGAGCTGTTTTTT.

This clonotype was recorded at least ten times. The CDR3 here is CASSQEQRGGLETQYF. CDR3 in DNA: TGTGCCAGCAGCCAAGAACAGCGGGGGGGCCTAGAGACCCAGTACTTC. The chain carries TRBV3-1 and TRBJ2-5; 10 nucleotides agree with TRBD2. Trimming cost V 0 bases and J 4 bases; bases outside gene matches: 5. Germline CDR1 and CDR2: LGHDT and YNNKEL (reference sequence). The CDR3 is made up of 16 amino acids.

The chain combines TRBV20-1 with TRBJ1-1, with D perhaps matching TRBD1 (6 bases). Germline V gene lookup returns CDR1 DFQATT and CDR2 SNEGSKA (reference sequence). Trimming pared 5 bases from V and 4 bases from J, leaving 14 bases between. CDR3 length equals 13 residues. The CDR3 is CSAPGGGPTEAFF. CDR3 nucleotide sequence: TGCAGTGCTCCTGGGGGGGGGCCCACTGAAGCTTTCTTT.

The V call is TRBV28, the J call TRBJ2-1, with D hard to call. Germline V gene data show CDR1 as MDHEN and CDR2 as SYDVKM. Trimming took off 6 bases at V and 0 bases at J, with 12 bases between the two ends. The CDR3 spans 15 residues. CDR3 DNA: TGTGCCAGCAGCAAGGGCAAGAGCTCCTACAATGAGCAGTTCTTC. Its translation is CASSKGKSSYNEQFF.

The rearrangement uses TRBV4-1 and TRBJ2-3; 11 bases are shared with TRBD2. V shed 3 bases and J 6 bases; nucleotides not matched to a gene: 5. The germline V gene has CDR1 MGHRA and CDR2 YSYEKL. The CDR3 spans 15 residues. CDR3 nucleotide sequence: TGCGCCAGCAGCCAGGTAGCGGGGGGGCCCGATACGCAGTATTTT. Translated: CASSQVAGGPDTQYF.

This clonotype has a handful of counts. The rearrangement links TRBV30 to TRBJ2-2; D is possibly TRBD1 or TRBD2 (6 bases each). Trimming shortened V by 4 bases and J by 0 bases, and 15 bases separated the two germline ends. CDR3 size: 16 residues. The germline V gene encodes CDR1 GTSNPN and CDR2 SVGIG (reference sequence). CDR3 bases: TGTGCCTGGAAATTCGGGGGACAAGCGAACACCGGGGAGCTGTTTTTT. Amino acids: CAWKFGGQANTGELFF.

This clonotype has only a few counts. This chain links TRBV14 with TRBJ2-4; unclear D gene. The V gene lost 0 bases and the J gene lost 0 bases, with 12 bases spanning the gap. This CDR3 is 17 amino acids long. Per germline, CDR1 SGHDN and CDR2 FVKESK. CDR3 coding DNA: TGTGCCAGCAGCCAAGATTGGGTCACGTCAGCCAAAAACATTCAGTACTTC. Amino acids: CASSQDWVTSAKNIQYF.

The table lists this clonotype with many counts. V gene TRBV6-1 combines with J gene TRBJ1-4; perhaps TRBD1 as D (6 bases). CDR1 is MNHNS and CDR2 is SASEGT in the germline V gene. The CDR3 extends over 14 amino acids. V was shortened by 7 bases and J by 1 base, with 10 bases between the two germline ends. The DNA of the CDR3 is TGTGCCAGCACCGAGGGGGGAACTAATGAAAAACTGTTTTTT. Translation: CASTEGGTNEKLFF.